The 29 T cell receptor beta chains listed next were all sequenced from one sample in a study of T cells in Graves' hyperthyroidism and ophthalmopathy. There were TCR beta CDR3 regions amplified from RNA transcripts. HTBI primers were the set used in a first-round RT-PCR of the TCR CDR3. TCRdb reprocessed the multiplex PCR reads with MiXCR, giving one entry per CDR3 protein. The sample lists about 600,000 distinct CDR3 sequences; over 12% were seen once. Sequenced input: blood. These receptors all stem from a woman aged 18-30 years with Graves' ophthalmopathy.

This clonotype has a count of ten or more. This CDR3 reads CASSFWRELGTDTQYF. For the CDR3, the DNA is TGTGCCAGCAGTTTTTGGCGGGAGCTTGGCACAGATACGCAGTATTTT. The V gene is TRBV27, the J gene TRBJ2-3, with 7 bases lining up with TRBD2. Germline assignment: CDR1 MNHEY and CDR2 SMNVEV (reference sequence). V trimming: 3 bases; J trimming: 1 base; junction bases outside the gene matches: 7. The CDR3 runs 16 residues.

This clonotype came up many times. V and J are TRBV28 and TRBJ2-1, with 8 bases matching TRBD2. The CDR3 spans 15 residues. The germline V gene encodes CDR1 MDHEN and CDR2 SYDVKM. The junction had 9 bases not matched to a gene; V was cut back by 8 bases and J by 3 bases. The CDR3 sequence is CASQTRGGYYNEQFF. The CDR3 DNA follows: TGTGCCAGCCAAACCCGGGGGGGTTACTACAATGAGCAGTTCTTC.

This clonotype was recorded many times. V gene TRBV7-8 combines with J gene TRBJ2-1, with TRBD2 matching over 12 bases. V gave up 2 bases and J gave up 6 bases; unmatched junction bases: 5. From germline, CDR1 is SGHVS and CDR2 FQNEAQ. CDR3 length: 16 residues. CDR3 protein: CASSLWASGRGNEQFF. The CDR3 coding sequence is TGTGCCAGCAGCTTATGGGCTAGCGGGAGGGGCAATGAGCAGTTCTTC.

In its sample, this clonotype was seen many times. This sequence joins TRBV7-6 and TRBJ2-3, with TRBD2 matching over 9 bases. Germline CDR1 and CDR2: SGHVS and FNYEAQ. The V gene end was trimmed by 5 bases and the J gene end by 0 bases; junction bases not matched to a gene: 9. The CDR3 length is 17 residues. The CDR3 DNA follows: TGTGCCAGCAGCGGCCCGGGCGGGAGGGGTAGCACAGATACGCAGTATTTT. This sequence encodes CASSGPGGRGSTDTQYF. The whole variable domain, remainder taken from reference TRBV7-6 and TRBJ2-3, is GAGVSQSPRYKVTKRGQDVALRCDPISGHVSLYWYRQALGQGPEFLTYFNYEAQQDKSGLPNDRFSAERPEGSISTLTIQRTEQRDSAMYRCASSGPGGRGSTDTQYFGPGTRLTVL.

This clonotype appeared many times. The chain has TRBV10-3 and TRBJ1-5; the match to TRBD1 covers 10 bases. With V trimmed by 10 bases and J by 1 base, 4 bases remained unmatched. Germline loops: CDR1 ENHRY, CDR2 SYGVKD. The CDR3 covers 14 residues. The DNA of the CDR3 is TGTGCCACCAGGGACAGGGGAAGCAATCAGCCCCAGCATTTT. As protein: CATRDRGSNQPQHF.

Details on this clonotype: A much larger clone lies one base from this, so it may be a read error. The J gene is TRBJ2-7, the V gene TRBV18, with D possibly TRBD2 on 6 matching bases. Germline lookup yields CDR1 KGHSH and CDR2 LQKENI. CDR3 length: 13 residues. CDR3 amino acids: CASPPLRGYEQYF. The CDR3 DNA sequence: TGTGCCAGCCCACCCTTGCGGGGCTACGAGCAGTACTTC.

Turning to this clonotype: A much larger clonotype is one base distant, so this may be a read error. The chain uses TRBV7-6 and TRBJ2-7, with D unclear. CDR3 size: 13 residues. The V gene's germline CDR1 is SGHVS and CDR2 FNYEAQ. CDR3 bases: TGTGCCAGCAACTTAGGGCCTATCTACGAGCAGTACTTC. The encoded protein is CASNLGPIYEQYF. Full variable domain (remainder filled in from reference TRBV7-6 and TRBJ2-7): GAGVSQSPRYKVTKRGQDVALRCDPISGHVSLYWYRQALGQGPEFLTYFNYEAQQDKSGLPNDRFSAERPEGSISTLTIQRTEQRDSAMYRCASNLGPIYEQYFGPGTRLTVT.

This chain joins TRBV3-1 and TRBJ1-2; weak D call: TRBD1 (6 bases). The CDR3 is made up of 14 amino acids. V lost 0 bases, J lost 7 bases, and 12 bases lay in between. Germline CDR1 is LGHDT and CDR2 is YNNKEL (reference sequence). CDR3 protein: CASSQEVQGPGYTF. The DNA of the CDR3 is TGTGCCAGCAGCCAAGAGGTCCAGGGGCCTGGCTACACCTTC.

The chain recombines TRBV9 with TRBJ2-2, with 7 bases aligning to TRBD2. With V trimmed by 0 bases and J by 0 bases, 2 bases remained unmatched. The CDR3 contains 16 residues. Per the germline V gene, CDR1 is SGDLS and CDR2 is YYNGEE. The CDR3 spells CASSVGGTTNTGELFF. The CDR3 DNA is TGTGCCAGCAGCGTAGGAGGGACTACGAACACCGGGGAGCTGTTTTTT.

This clonotype was picked up many times. This chain joins TRBV29-1 and TRBJ2-1, with D uncertain. The CDR3 runs 14 residues. CDR1 and CDR2 from the germline V gene are SQVTM and ANQGSEA. Trimming stripped 0 bases from V and 3 bases from J, with 9 bases between. CDR3 residues: CSVEEDQNYNEQFF. CDR3 bases: TGCAGCGTTGAAGAGGACCAGAACTACAATGAGCAGTTCTTC.

This clonotype was picked up many times. This chain links TRBV2 with TRBJ2-5; 9 nucleotides align to TRBD1. CDR1 and CDR2 (germline): SNHLY, FYNNEI. With V trimmed by 6 bases and J by 7 bases, 9 bases remained unmatched. The CDR3 consists of 14 residues. This CDR3 reads CASSDRGGRVTQYF. CDR3 sequence (DNA): TGTGCCAGCAGCGACAGGGGGGGCCGGGTGACCCAGTACTTC.

The sample holds many counts of this clonotype. The rearrangement links TRBV6-2 or TRBV6-3 to TRBJ2-7, with 13 bases aligning to TRBD2. CDR1 is MNHEY, CDR2 SVGEGT, per germline. The junction had 4 bases not matched to a gene; V was cut back by 8 bases and J by 0 bases. The CDR3 consists of 15 residues. DNA for the CDR3: TGTGCCAGCGGTACTAGCGGGAGGGGCTCCTACGAGCAGTACTTC. Translating gives CASGTSGRGSYEQYF.

The chain has TRBV5-6 and TRBJ2-1; D perhaps matches TRBD2 (7 bases). V lost 2 bases to trimming and J lost 2 bases, with 14 bases between them. CDR1 SGHDT and CDR2 YYEEEE come from the germline V gene. CDR3 length: 16 amino acids. This CDR3 reads CASSFGGGGPYNEQFF. The DNA of the CDR3 is TGTGCCAGCAGCTTTGGGGGAGGGGGGCCCTACAATGAGCAGTTCTTC.

The table lists this clonotype with a few counts. J is TRBJ2-3 and V is TRBV6-1; D call uncertain. Trimming pared 8 bases from V and 2 bases from J, leaving 8 bases between. Per the germline V gene, CDR1 is MNHNS and CDR2 is SASEGT. This CDR3 is 12 amino acids long. The CDR3 nucleotides read TGTGCCAGCGGCCGTTTCACAGATACGCAGTATTTT. Protein: CASGRFTDTQYF.

This clonotype was observed a handful of times. The gene calls are TRBV28 and TRBJ1-5, with 8 nucleotides matching TRBD1. The ends lost 6 bases at V and 3 bases at J; junction bases unmatched: 7. CDR3 length: 15 residues. The germline gives CDR1 MDHEN, CDR2 SYDVKM. The CDR3 spells CASSPGTGLNQPQHF. In DNA, the CDR3 is TGTGCCAGCAGCCCCGGGACAGGTCTCAATCAGCCCCAGCATTTT.

The chain carries TRBV6-4 and TRBJ2-1; 7 bases align to TRBD2. Per the germline V gene, CDR1 is MRHNA and CDR2 is SNTAGT. V lost 6 bases to trimming and J lost 4 bases; unmatched junction nucleotides: 6. There are 14 residues in the CDR3. CDR3: CASSGTGLYNEQFF. In nucleotides, the CDR3 is TGTGCCAGCAGCGGGACGGGACTATACAATGAGCAGTTCTTC.

Worth noting for this clonotype: The junction does not match germline at one end; this may be a read error. The chain employs TRBV4-2 and TRBJ1-3; D remains ambiguous. The CDR3 spans 16 residues. Per germline, CDR1 LGHNA and CDR2 YNFKEQ. CDR3 coding DNA: TGTGCCAGCAGCCAAGACCCACAGAGCTCTGGAAACACCATACATTTT. It specifies CASSQDPQSSGNTIHF.

This clonotype has a count of ten or more. V and J are TRBV5-1 and TRBJ1-3, with D perhaps TRBD1 (6 bases). Trimming pared 4 bases from V and 3 bases from J, leaving 23 bases between. The CDR3 runs to 18 residues. Germline V gene sequence: CDR1 SGHRS, CDR2 YFSETQ. CDR3 sequence: CASSPWDTPRQGGNTIYF. CDR3 in DNA: TGCGCCAGCAGCCCATGGGACACCCCAAGGCAAGGTGGAAACACCATATATTTT.

This clonotype has ten or more counts. The rearrangement links TRBV19 to TRBJ1-5; 10 bases agree with TRBD1. Unmatched junction bases numbered 12, after V lost 4 bases and J lost 0 bases. CDR3 size: 19 residues. CDR1 LNHDA and CDR2 SQIVND come from the germline V gene (reference sequence). The CDR3: CASSTSPTGGYYSNQPQHF. For the CDR3, the DNA is TGTGCCAGTAGTACCAGCCCGACAGGGGGCTATTATAGCAATCAGCCCCAGCATTTT.

Ten or more counts support this clonotype. The chain employs TRBV29-1 and TRBJ2-7; TRBD2 matches 10 bases. The CDR3 covers 15 residues. In germline, CDR1 is SQVTM, CDR2 ANQGSEA. V was clipped by 1 base and J by 4 bases; unmatched bases: 7. Here the CDR3 reads CSVEARLAGDYEQYF. The CDR3 coding sequence is TGCAGCGTTGAAGCCCGCCTAGCGGGGGATTACGAGCAGTACTTC.

A word on this clonotype: The junction does not match germline at one end; this may be a read error. The rearrangement joins TRBV7-2 to TRBJ1-3; D ambiguous. Per the germline V gene, CDR1 is SGHTA and CDR2 is FQGNSA. CDR3 length: 12 amino acids. Here the CDR3 reads CASVQEGSTIYF. CDR3 nucleotide sequence: TGTGCCAGCGTGCAGGAGGGAAGCACCATATATTTT.

The sample holds many counts of this clonotype. CDR3 DNA: TGTGCCAGCAGTTTATCGCGAGGGGGAGACTATGGCTACACCTTC. Its protein is CASSLSRGGDYGYTF. This chain connects TRBV28 to TRBJ1-2, with a tentative D call TRBD1 (6 bases). CDR1 is MDHEN, CDR2 SYDVKM, per germline. The ends were cut back, 1 base at V and 3 bases at J, with 12 bases in the middle. This CDR3 is 15 amino acids long.

The V call is TRBV28, the J call TRBJ1-1; TRBD1 agrees at 9 bases. With V trimmed by 3 bases and J by 4 bases, 18 bases remained unmatched. The CDR3 has 19 residues. CDR1 and CDR2 from the germline V gene are MDHEN and SYDVKM. The CDR3 reads CASSFSKSRTGDSGTEAFF. Here the CDR3 DNA reads TGTGCCAGCAGTTTTAGCAAGTCTAGGACAGGGGACTCGGGCACTGAAGCTTTCTTT.

The chain carries TRBV20-1 and TRBJ1-1, with 8 bases fitting TRBD1. Germline assignment: CDR1 DFQATT and CDR2 SNEGSKA (reference sequence). The CDR3 has 14 amino acids. J was trimmed by 1 base and V by 3 bases; bases with no gene match: 4. The CDR3 region is CSASRDRRNTEAFF. As DNA, the CDR3 is TGCAGTGCTAGCCGGGACAGGCGGAACACTGAAGCTTTCTTT.

A note on this clonotype: Just one base apart from a much larger clone, this may be a read error. The genes are TRBV12-3 or TRBV12-4 and TRBJ1-1, with D unresolved. The CDR3 extends over 14 amino acids. The CDR3 nucleotides read TGTGCCAGCAGTTTAGGTCGCAGGCTTGCTGAAGCTTCCTTT. Amino acid sequence: CASSLGRRLAEASF.

In its sample, this clonotype was seen many times. DNA of the CDR3: TGTGCCTGGAGTTTTGGGAATCAGCCCCAGCATTTT. Translated, it gives CAWSFGNQPQHF. The chain recombines TRBV30 with TRBJ1-5; D uncertain. Trimming cost V 2 bases and J 4 bases, with 6 bases left between them. The germline gives CDR1 GTSNPN, CDR2 SVGIG (reference sequence). The CDR3 has 12 residues.

Many counts were recorded for this clonotype. The genes are TRBV19 and TRBJ2-5, with D perhaps being TRBD1 or TRBD2 (5 bases each). V was clipped by 5 bases and J by 7 bases, with 17 bases between them. The germline gives CDR1 LNHDA, CDR2 SQIVND (reference sequence). The CDR3 spans 14 residues. The CDR3 region has the DNA TGTGCCAGTAGTCCGGACTGGTTTGGGGGGACCCAGTACTTC. Translation gives CASSPDWFGGTQYF. Drawing the rest from reference TRBV19 and TRBJ2-5, the complete variable domain is DGGITQSPKYLFRKEGQNVTLSCEQNLNHDAMYWYRQDPGQGLRLIYYSQIVNDFQKGDIAEGYSVSREKKESFPLTVTSAQKNPTAFYLCASSPDWFGGTQYFGPGTRLLVL.

Only a few counts were recorded for this clonotype. A much larger clonotype is one base distant, so this may be a read error. The chain joins TRBV6-5 to TRBJ2-1; D might be TRBD2 (5 bases). The germline gives CDR1 MNHEY, CDR2 SVGAGI. The CDR3 spans 14 residues. The CDR3 reads CASSYLSDYNGQFF. CDR3 DNA sequence: TGTGCCAGCAGTTATCTTTCCGACTACAATGGGCAGTTCTTC.

J is TRBJ2-3 and V is TRBV30; a weak D match, TRBD2 (6 bases). The CDR3 is made up of 15 amino acids. Trimming shortened V by 0 bases and J by 0 bases, and 10 bases separated the two germline ends. CDR1 is GTSNPN, CDR2 SVGIG, per germline (reference sequence). The CDR3 sequence is CAWSVSGGSTDTQYF. Written as DNA, the CDR3 is TGTGCCTGGAGTGTCTCTGGGGGGAGCACAGATACGCAGTATTTT. The full variable domain, with the rest looked up from reference TRBV30 and TRBJ2-3, is SQTIHQWPATLVQPVGSPLSLECTVEGTSNPNLYWYRQAAGRGLQLLFYSVGIGQISSEVPQNLSASRPQDRQFILSSKKLLLSDSGFYLCAWSVSGGSTDTQYFGPGTRLTVL.